The 2 T cell receptor beta chains below all came from one sample that was sequenced in a study of blood T cell repertoires in COVID-19 (TCRdb year 2020). The receptor library was made with the immunoSEQ multiplex PCR assay. What TCRdb holds here is the immuneACCESS table cut down to in-frame rearrangements. Part of the clones is not present; checked against another copy, under half of the missing clones reflect an unresolved V gene, and the others are unexplained. Here the sample has a few hundred thousand clones; around 90% occur a single time. The ten top clones hold around 1.9% of the sample. Sequencing input: peripheral blood. Source of these receptors: a woman aged 55-75 years with COVID-19, enrolled during active disease.

The rearrangement uses TRBV5-4 and TRBJ2-7; 12 nucleotides match TRBD2. Trimming at V came to 3 bases and at J to 2 bases, leaving 12 bases not matched to a gene. The CDR3 spans 18 residues. Germline V gene lookup returns CDR1 SGHNT and CDR2 YYREEE (reference sequence). The CDR3 sequence is CASSSKLAGGNLAYEQYF. The DNA for the CDR3 is TGTGCCAGCAGCTCCAAACTAGCGGGGGGTAACCTGGCCTACGAGCAGTACTTC. The full variable domain, rest sourced from reference TRBV5-4 and TRBJ2-7, is ETGVTQSPTHLIKTRGQQVTLRCSSQSGHNTVSWYQQALGQGPQFIFQYYREEENGRGNFPPRFSGLQFPNYSSELNVNALELDDSALYLCASSSKLAGGNLAYEQYFGPGTRLTVT.

This clone was counted only a few times. The chain employs TRBV9 and TRBJ2-7; 9 positions agree with TRBD1. CDR1 and CDR2 from the germline V gene are SGDLS and YYNGEE. After removal of 3 bases from V and 7 bases from J, the junction contained 8 bases not matched to a gene. The CDR3 sequence is 14 residues long. DNA for the CDR3: TGTGCCAGCAGCGATGGACAGGGGCTCTATGAGCAGTACTTC. The encoded protein is CASSDGQGLYEQYF.